The 20 T cell receptor beta chains reported below all come from one sample, sequenced in a study of blood T cell repertoires in COVID-19 (dated by TCRdb to 2018 to 2020). Receptors were amplified or captured by the immunoSEQ multiplex PCR assay. This is the immuneACCESS table as TCRdb keeps it, with only in-frame sequences that have V and J called. A part of the clones is gone; compared with another copy, unresolved V genes explain less than half, and the rest is unexplained. For this sample the table gives around 60,000 clones, of which around four fifths were detected only once. Together, the top ten hold 15% to 20% of the sample. Sequencing used peripheral blood. All receptors derive from a man younger than 45 with COVID-19, enrolled during active disease.

The chain recombines TRBV28 with TRBJ1-5, with TRBD1 as a possible D gene (6 bases). Trimming cost V 7 bases and J 3 bases, with 10 bases left between them. From germline, CDR1 is MDHEN and CDR2 SYDVKM. The CDR3 runs to 13 residues. Here the CDR3 DNA reads TGTGCCAGCACCTGGACAGACAATCAGCCCCAGCATTTT. Its protein product is CASTWTDNQPQHF.

The rearrangement uses TRBV19 and TRBJ2-1; 14 bases fit TRBD2. The V segment lost 7 bases and the J segment 7 bases; nucleotides outside the gene matches: 12. The germline V gene has CDR1 LNHDA and CDR2 SQIVND (reference sequence). The CDR3 loop spans 17 amino acids. This chain's CDR3 is CASTATSGTSGSNEQFF. The CDR3, as DNA: TGTGCCAGTACCGCAACTTCCGGGACTAGCGGGAGTAATGAGCAGTTCTTC.

The V gene is TRBV7-8, the J gene TRBJ2-7; D call uncertain. CDR3 length: 12 amino acids. The germline V and J ends were trimmed by 1 base and 4 bases, with 5 bases remaining between them. In germline, CDR1 is SGHVS, CDR2 FQNEAQ. CDR3 sequence (DNA): TGTGCCAGCAGCTTAGTATTTTACGAGCAGTACTTC. Translating gives CASSLVFYEQYF.

The chain recombines TRBV10-3 with TRBJ1-1; 8 bases line up with TRBD1. Losses at the gene ends were 7 bases for V and 0 bases for J; bases not matched to a gene: 7. Germline V gene lookup returns CDR1 ENHRY and CDR2 SYGVKD. CDR3 length equals 15 residues. The CDR3 is CAITRQGSMNTEAFF. As DNA, the CDR3 is TGTGCCATCACGAGACAGGGGTCCATGAACACTGAAGCTTTCTTT.

The chain uses TRBV12-5 and TRBJ2-7, with D unclear. V was clipped by 0 bases and J by 6 bases, with 18 bases between them. This CDR3 is 16 amino acids long. CDR1 is LGHNT, CDR2 FRNRAP, per germline. CDR3 bases: TGTGCTAGTGGTTTGGTACGCAGTAGGCGGTCGTTCGAGCAGTACTTC. Its translation: CASGLVRSRRSFEQYF.

The chain carries TRBV5-3 and TRBJ1-6, with TRBD1 matching over 8 bases. TRBV5-3 is filed as an ORF, its function uncertain. Trimming took 4 bases from V and 7 from J; bases not matched to a gene: 16. The CDR3 covers 18 residues. The CDR3 DNA reads TGTGCCAGAAGCCAAATCGACATTGTCGGGGACAGGAATTCACCCCTCCACTTT. This translates into CARSQIDIVGDRNSPLHF.

This clone was seen a single time. V usage is TRBV7-9 and J usage is TRBJ2-1; 11 bases are shared with TRBD2. V dropped 5 bases and J dropped 7; count of bases not matched to a gene: 4. The V gene's germline CDR1 is SEHNR and CDR2 FQNEAQ (reference sequence). CDR3 length equals 14 residues. CDR3 protein: CASSTSGSGNEQFF. Here the CDR3 DNA reads TGTGCCAGCAGCACTAGCGGGAGCGGGAATGAGCAGTTCTTC.

This CDR3 reads CASRMGGSIAKNIQYF. The CDR3 DNA sequence: TGTGCCAGCAGGATGGGGGGATCCATAGCCAAAAACATTCAGTACTTC. The chain employs TRBV28 and TRBJ2-4, with D possibly matching TRBD2 (6 bases). Germline-derived CDR1 and CDR2 are MDHEN and SYDVKM. The CDR3 spans 16 residues. With 6 bases removed from V and 0 bases from J, the gap between germline ends came to 15 bases.

The rearrangement joins TRBV30 to TRBJ2-5, with 11 bases identical to TRBD1. Trimming removed 2 bases from V and 5 bases from J; junction bases left unmatched: 4. The CDR3 spans 14 residues. CDR1 and CDR2 (germline): GTSNPN, SVGIG (reference sequence). The CDR3 loop is CAWSTGQGVETQYF. As DNA, the CDR3 is TGTGCCTGGAGTACGGGACAGGGGGTTGAGACCCAGTACTTC.

V is TRBV19 and J is TRBJ1-1, with TRBD1 as a possible D gene (5 bases). Germline CDR1 LNHDA, CDR2 SQIVND (reference sequence). The CDR3 sequence is 14 residues long. Between the trimmed V and J ends, which lost 5 bases and 6 bases, there was a span of 16 bases. This CDR3 is CASSLTGLRAEAFF. CDR3 nucleotides: TGTGCCAGTAGTTTAACAGGTCTTAGGGCTGAAGCTTTCTTT.

The chain couples TRBV18 to TRBJ2-5; 7 bases align to TRBD2. With V trimmed by 4 bases and J by 0 bases, 2 bases remained unmatched. CDR1 and CDR2 (germline): KGHSH, LQKENI. There are 14 residues in the CDR3. CDR3 nucleotides: TGTGCCAGCTCACGCAGCGGGGACCAAGAGACCCAGTACTTC. Encoded protein: CASSRSGDQETQYF.

The chain combines TRBV9 with TRBJ1-4; D is unresolved. The V gene lost 1 base and the J gene lost 6 bases, with 7 bases spanning the gap. The CDR3 contains 13 residues. Germline V gene sequence: CDR1 SGDLS, CDR2 YYNGEE. CDR3 in amino acids: CASSVQAHEKLFF. The CDR3 DNA reads as TGTGCCAGCAGCGTACAAGCCCATGAAAAACTGTTTTTT. Looking up the rest from reference TRBV9 and TRBJ1-4 gives the full variable domain: DSGVTQTPKHLITATGQRVTLRCSPRSGDLSVYWYQQSLDQGLQFLIQYYNGEERAKGNILERFSAQQFPDLHSELNLSSLELGDSALYFCASSVQAHEKLFFGSGTQLSVL.

V gene TRBV3-1 (or the pseudogene TRBV3-2) combines with J gene TRBJ2-1; D gene unclear. V was trimmed by 1 base and J by 3 bases, leaving 7 bases between them. The CDR3 is made up of 14 amino acids. The germline V gene encodes CDR1 LGHDT and CDR2 YNNKEL (reference sequence). The CDR3 DNA sequence: TGTGCCAGCAGCCAAGGAACCAGCTACAATGAGCAGTTCTTC. Its translation: CASSQGTSYNEQFF.

The chain uses TRBV19 and TRBJ2-2; D call uncertain. V lost 7 bases and J lost 6, with 18 bases in between. Germline CDR1 reads LNHDA; CDR2 reads SQIVND (reference sequence). This CDR3 spans 15 amino acids. The CDR3 reads CASTQSSVNPGELFF. The CDR3, as DNA: TGTGCCAGTACTCAGTCCTCAGTAAACCCCGGGGAGCTGTTTTTT.

CDR3 sequence reads: CASSLSGLRRTSGRIYYNEQFF. CDR3 sequence (DNA): TGTGCCAGCAGTTTATCAGGCCTCAGACGGACTAGCGGGAGGATATACTACAATGAGCAGTTCTTC. This chain connects TRBV27 to TRBJ2-1; 14 bases fit TRBD2. This CDR3 comprises 22 residues. Germline V gene data show CDR1 as MNHEY and CDR2 as SMNVEV (reference sequence). The ends lost 0 bases at V and 3 bases at J; junction bases unmatched: 16.

V and J are TRBV13 and TRBJ2-3; 7 nucleotides line up with TRBD2. In germline, CDR1 is PRHDT, CDR2 FYEKMQ (reference sequence). CDR3 size: 16 residues. With V trimmed by 0 bases and J by 7 bases, 10 bases remained unmatched. The CDR3 DNA reads as TGTGCCAGCAGCTTAGGGGTTAGCGGGTCACTGCATACGCAGTATTTT. Protein sequence: CASSLGVSGSLHTQYF. Full variable domain (missing parts from reference TRBV13 and TRBJ2-3): AAGVIQSPRHLIKEKRETATLKCYPIPRHDTVYWYQQGPGQDPQFLISFYEKMQSDKGSIPDRFSAQQFSDYHSELNMSSLELGDSALYFCASSLGVSGSLHTQYFGPGTRLTVL.

The chain combines TRBV9 with TRBJ2-5; D might be TRBD1 (5 bases). The CDR3 contains 16 residues. Trimming cost V 0 bases and J 5 bases, with 17 bases left between them. Germline loops: CDR1 SGDLS, CDR2 YYNGEE. The chain's CDR3 is CASSVVGIGEGETQYF. The CDR3 DNA sequence: TGTGCCAGCAGCGTAGTCGGTATAGGGGAAGGGGAGACCCAGTACTTC.

The rearrangement uses TRBV21-1 and TRBJ2-7; whether TRBD1, the table's D call, matches the DNA was not checked. TRBV21-1 corresponds to a pseudogene. This CDR3 region has 14 residues. The chain's CDR3 is CASSVAGTYYEQYF. In nucleotides, the CDR3 is TGTGCCAGCAGCGTTGCCGGGACATACTACGAGCAGTACTTC.

This chain uses TRBV5-5 with TRBJ2-1; 7 bases are shared with TRBD2. Germline CDR1 and CDR2: SGHKS and YYEKEE (reference sequence). The CDR3 covers 14 residues. J lost 6 bases, V lost 1 base, and 4 bases had no gene match. CDR3 region: CASSLLTGGNEQFF. DNA of the CDR3: TGTGCCAGCAGCTTGCTGACGGGGGGCAATGAGCAGTTCTTC.

V is TRBV7-8 and J is TRBJ2-5; a weak D match, TRBD2 (7 bases). In germline, CDR1 is SGHVS, CDR2 FQNEAQ. The length of the CDR3 is 15 residues. V was cut by 1 base and J by 4 bases, with 13 bases left in between. Here the CDR3 DNA reads TGTGCCAGCAGCTTAGGAGGGGGGGGAGGAGAGACCCAGTACTTC. Amino acid sequence: CASSLGGGGGETQYF.